This is a list of T cell receptor beta chains from one sample in a study of CD8 T cells in Susac syndrome. TCRdb re-analysed the immunoSEQ multiplex PCR reads in MiXCR, keeping a single row per CDR3 protein. Altogether 250,000 to 300,000 distinct CDR3 sequences are present, approximately 85% being singletons, with the ten largest covering 0.21%. The sequenced sample consisted of CD8+ T cells from PBMCs. These receptors all come from a human donor with multiple sclerosis. Both conserved end residues are part of each CDR3. The D gene is left open where the match is weak. Not all rows give a size; the values are once, few, many and, for expanded clones, a class.

>NA|TRBJ1-5|TRBV15|NA
CATSSGISYSNQPQHF
TGTGCCACCAGCAGTGGTATCAGCTATAGCAATCAGCCCCAGCATTTT
>NA|TRBJ1-5|TRBV4-3|NA
CASSQELGGNQPQHF
TGCGCCAGCAGCCAAGAACTGGGGGGCAATCAGCCCCAGCATTTT
>NA|TRBJ1-3|TRBV30|once
CAWSPGNTIYF
TGTGCCTGGAGTCCCGGAAACACCATATATTTT
>NA|TRBJ1-5|TRBV7-9|NA
CASSLGDTIRNQPQHF
TGTGCCAGCAGCTTAGGGGACACTATTCGCAATCAGCCCCAGCATTTT
>NA|TRBJ2-7|TRBV6-2/TRBV6-3|few
CASSLPAYEQYF
TGTGCCAGCAGCCTCCCAGCCTACGAGCAGTACTTC
>TRBD2|TRBJ2-1|TRBV9|NA
CASSPGAGGPLDEQFF
TGTGCCAGCAGCCCGGGGGCGGGAGGGCCTTTGGATGAGCAGTTCTTC
>NA|TRBJ2-7|TRBV13|NA
CASSVRSGYEQYF
TGTGCCAGCAGCGTCCGGTCGGGTTACGAGCAGTACTTC
>NA|TRBJ2-1|TRBV28|NA
CASSLQGDEQFF
TGTGCCAGCAGTTTGCAGGGTGATGAGCAGTTCTTC
>NA|TRBJ2-7|TRBV13|NA
CASSLSVISDYEQYF
TGTGCCAGCAGCTTATCAGTGATTAGCGACTACGAGCAGTACTTC
>NA|TRBJ2-7|TRBV7-2|NA
CASSPPFGSHSYEQYF
TGTGCCAGCAGCCCCCCCTTCGGGAGTCACTCCTACGAGCAGTACTTC
>NA|TRBJ2-7|TRBV11-2|NA
CASSLTGISYEQYF
TGTGCCAGCAGCTTAACTGGGATTTCCTACGAGCAGTACTTC
>NA|TRBJ2-7|TRBV27|NA
CASSSGTLGYEQYF
TGTGCCAGCAGTAGTGGGACTTTGGGCTACGAGCAGTACTTC
>NA|TRBJ1-4|TRBV5-6|NA
CASSLVADEKLFF
TGTGCCAGCAGCTTGGTGGCAGATGAAAAACTGTTTTTT
>NA|TRBJ2-7|TRBV5-6|NA
CASSLSGLNEQYF
TGTGCCAGCAGCTTGTCGGGGCTAAACGAGCAGTACTTC
>NA|TRBJ2-1|TRBV7-2|NA
CASSLMWGVGSEQFF
TGTGCCAGCAGCTTAATGTGGGGCGTCGGGAGTGAGCAGTTCTTC
>NA|TRBJ2-2|TRBV30|NA
CAYLTPNTGELFF
TGTGCCTATCTGACACCGAACACCGGGGAGCTGTTTTTT
>TRBD1|TRBJ1-6|TRBV7-9|NA
CASSSRQGHNSPLHF
TGTGCCAGCAGTTCCCGACAGGGCCATAATTCACCCCTCCACTTT
>TRBD1|TRBJ1-6|TRBV2|NA
CASVLGTGRNSPLHF
TGTGCCAGCGTTCTAGGGACAGGGAGGAATTCACCCCTCCACTTT
>TRBD1|TRBJ2-7|TRBV6-5|NA
CASSYGDRGLEQYF
TGTGCCAGCAGTTATGGGGACAGGGGGCTCGAGCAGTACTTC
>NA|TRBJ2-7|TRBV19|few
CASSPGTTAYEQYF
TGTGCCAGTAGTCCCGGGACGACAGCCTACGAGCAGTACTTC
>TRBD2|TRBJ2-2|TRBV7-2|once
CASPAPGLGPTGELFF
TGTGCCAGCCCAGCGCCGGGACTAGGCCCCACCGGGGAGCTGTTTTTT
>NA|TRBJ2-1|TRBV12-3/TRBV12-4|NA
CASSLFPAGLYNEQFF
TGTGCCAGCAGTTTATTTCCCGCAGGGCTCTACAATGAGCAGTTCTTC
>NA|TRBJ1-1|TRBV10-3|NA
CAISRQLNTEAFF
TGTGCCATCAGCAGACAGTTGAACACTGAAGCTTTCTTT
>TRBD2|TRBJ2-2|TRBV28|once
CACAGAGELFF
TGTGCCTGCGCGGGAGCCGGGGAGCTGTTTTTT
>NA|TRBJ2-7|TRBV7-9|NA
CASSEGRGGYYEQYF
TGTGCCAGCAGCGAGGGCCGGGGCGGATATTACGAGCAGTACTTC
>NA|TRBJ2-5|TRBV7-2|NA
CASSLRWGRQETQYF
TGTGCCAGCAGCTTGAGATGGGGCCGCCAAGAGACCCAGTACTTC
>NA|TRBJ2-7|TRBV7-8|NA
CASSPLSLEQYF
TGTGCCAGCAGCCCTTTAAGCCTCGAGCAGTACTTC
>TRBD1|TRBJ2-7|TRBV7-9|NA
CASSSLTGDTYEQYF
TGTGCCAGCAGCTCACTGACAGGGGATACCTACGAGCAGTACTTC
>TRBD1|TRBJ2-7|TRBV7-2|NA
CASSRPQGAVREQYF
TGTGCCAGCAGCCGCCCACAGGGGGCCGTCCGGGAGCAGTACTTC